The source of this T cell receptor beta chain is a study of persistence of HIV-infected CD4 T cells. Study findings and constraints: Degenerate expanded CDR3beta sequences were enriched among CMV- and Gag-responding cells. The rare CMV-responding cells with HIV-1 proviruses were not separately TCR-sequenced.

CDR3 length equals 16 residues. V was cut by 0 bases and J by 2 bases, with 14 bases left in between. Germline V lookup: CDR1 MGHRA, CDR2 YSYEKL. Anti-CD3/anti-CD28 beads served as a nonspecific positive control stimulus. Sorting selected CD4+ T cells upregulating both CD40 ligand and CD69. Stimulated PBMCs had first been depleted of CD8+ T cells. This was the immunoSEQ version 4 assay in survey mode. Sequencing used immunoSEQ multiplex PCR; TCRdb keeps in-frame clones, though not all of them. The sample lists more than 35,000 clones, approximately 91% occurring once. In regard to this clone: Its antigen remains unknown.

This chain uses TRBV4-1 with TRBJ2-7; D assignment may be TRBD1 or TRBD2 (5 bases each). Sequenced here: CD4+ T cells sorted from PBMCs after approximately 19-hour stimulation, sampled from a patient who received antiretroviral therapy. This receptor was obtained from an adult man with HIV who was CMV-seropositive. The CDR3 bases are TGCGCCAGCAGCCAAGATCTCGGGGACCCTCCCTACGAGCAGTACTTC. Encoded protein: CASSQDLGDPPYEQYF.